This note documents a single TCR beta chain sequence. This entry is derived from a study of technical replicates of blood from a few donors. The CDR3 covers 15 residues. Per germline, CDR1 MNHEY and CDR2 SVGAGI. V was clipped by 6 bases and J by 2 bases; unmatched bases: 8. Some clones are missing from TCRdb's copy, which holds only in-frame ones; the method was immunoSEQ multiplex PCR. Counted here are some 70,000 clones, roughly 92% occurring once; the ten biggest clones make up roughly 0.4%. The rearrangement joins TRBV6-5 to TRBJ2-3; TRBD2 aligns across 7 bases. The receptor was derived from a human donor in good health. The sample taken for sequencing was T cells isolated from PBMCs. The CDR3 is CASSNERELTDTQYF. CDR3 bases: TGTGCCAGCAGCAATGAGCGGGAACTCACAGATACGCAGTATTTT.